Reported below is one T cell receptor (beta chain). Its antigen is unknown. This specimen comes from a study of graft-versus-host responses after intestinal transplantation. Across the whole study: Recipients across the board were started on anti-thymocyte globulin induction, then kept on tacrolimus and steroids for around three years. Study results and caveats: GvH clones were identified in recipient marrow, with some first appearing in ileum or blood. Clonal ratios of graft-versus-host to host-versus-graft in allografts were high for patients exhibiting graft-donor T cell macrochimerism. Early declines in HvG clones that occurred post-transplant were associated with peak circulating GvH clone levels.

Generated by immunoSEQ multiplex PCR, the TCRdb table keeps only in-frame clones and is missing some. The sample lists roughly 92,000 clones; 90% were seen once. The CDR3 consists of 15 residues. Germline lookup yields CDR1 MNHNY and CDR2 SVGAGI (reference sequence). V was cut by 7 bases and J by 4 bases, with 17 bases left in between. The clonotype originates from a human donor who received an intestinal transplant. Specimen: unstimulated CD4+ T cells sorted from spleen or lymph node cells, collected before intestinal transplant. The chain uses TRBV6-6 and TRBJ1-5; D may be TRBD1 (5 bases). DNA of the CDR3: TGTGCCAGCACCCCCCGGGGGGACCCGAATCAGCCCCAGCATTTT. Amino acids: CASTPRGDPNQPQHF.